This T cell receptor beta chain was sequenced for a study of PD-1 blockade in classical Hodgkin lymphoma. Study-wide background: Patients were infused with nivolumab 3 mg/kg every 2 weeks.

Sequencing used immunoSEQ multiplex PCR; TCRdb keeps in-frame clones, though not all of them. This table holds about 25,000 clones, under 90% found once. No patient escaped relapse after autologous stem cell transplantation, and brentuximab vedotin exposure varied. With V trimmed by 5 bases and J by 7 bases, 12 bases remained unmatched. Germline V gene lookup returns CDR1 SGHRS and CDR2 YFSETQ. The CDR3 sequence is 18 residues long. This clonotype was obtained from a human donor with classical Hodgkin lymphoma. The chain combines TRBV5-1 with TRBJ2-1; 16 nucleotides line up with TRBD2. The source material was peripheral blood mononuclear cells (PBMCs), sampled before the second cycle of nivolumab. This chain's CDR3 is CASRNGTSGRAFRNEQFF. The CDR3, as DNA: TGCGCCAGCAGGAACGGGACTAGCGGGAGGGCCTTTAGGAATGAGCAGTTCTTC.